The 22 T cell receptor beta chains below come from one sample, sequenced in a study of T cell repertoires in cytomegalovirus infection (dated by TCRdb to about 2019). TCRdb records Illumina HiSeq 1500 as the sequencer. TCRdb redid the processing of the public reads, applying fastp at Q25 and MiXCR, and retained in-frame beta chains. Under each unique CDR3 protein, matching rows form one entry showing the most common genes and DNA. This sample is represented by about 310,000 distinct CDR3 sequences; 15% to 20% of them were singletons. The ten largest make up about 11% of the sample. Material for sequencing was PBMCs. These receptors were taken from a human donor in good health (CMV status not recorded). Some clones in this sample may be carry-over from other donors' samples.

This clonotype was seen at least ten times. The chain carries TRBV10-3 and TRBJ2-2, with 7 bases matching TRBD1. This CDR3 region has 15 residues. The germline V gene encodes CDR1 ENHRY and CDR2 SYGVKD. The junction had 8 bases not matched to a gene; V was cut back by 7 bases and J by 3 bases. The CDR3 region has the DNA TGTGCCATCACCAATGGACAGGCGCACACCGGGGAGCTGTTTTTT. Its translation is CAITNGQAHTGELFF.

The chain couples TRBV27 to TRBJ2-3; 9 nucleotides align to TRBD1. CDR3 length: 16 amino acids. V lost 6 bases to trimming and J lost 7 bases; unmatched junction nucleotides: 14. CDR1 and CDR2 (germline): MNHEY, SMNVEV (reference sequence). CDR3 loop: CASRTWGGQGPNTQYF. DNA for the CDR3: TGTGCCAGCAGGACTTGGGGGGGACAGGGCCCGAATACGCAGTATTTT.

This clonotype was observed a few times. The V gene is TRBV15, the J gene TRBJ2-3; TRBD2 is a possible D gene (7 bases). The germline CDR1 and CDR2 sequences are LNHNV and YYDKDF (reference sequence). This CDR3 comprises 17 residues. Trimming took 1 base from V and 8 from J, leaving 22 bases between them. Here the CDR3 reads CATSRVSLGGGGGTQYF. The CDR3 region has the DNA TGTGCCACCAGCAGAGTGTCCCTAGGGGGGGGGGGTGGTACGCAGTATTTT.

This clonotype came up many times. The chain employs TRBV7-2 and TRBJ2-3; no clear D. Germline CDR1 and CDR2: SGHTA and FQGNSA. The germline V and J ends were trimmed by 8 bases and 1 base, with 10 bases remaining between them. The CDR3 extends over 13 amino acids. The DNA for the CDR3 is TGTGCCAGCGCCACCCGGGGCACAGATACGCAGTATTTT. It yields the protein CASATRGTDTQYF.

This clonotype was seen only a few times. The V and J genes are TRBV12-3 or TRBV12-4 and TRBJ2-6, with 9 bases aligning to TRBD1. This CDR3 is built from 18 residues. V lost 6 bases, J lost 0 bases, and 9 bases stayed unmatched. CDR3 sequence: CASRGKQGAYSGANVLTF. DNA for the CDR3: TGTGCCAGCAGGGGGAAACAGGGGGCCTACTCTGGGGCCAACGTCCTGACTTTC.

There are a few counts of this clonotype. CDR3 protein: CASSLGYRDNSPLHF. In DNA form, the CDR3 reads TGTGCCAGCAGCTTAGGATACAGGGACAATTCACCCCTCCACTTT. This chain connects TRBV7-9 to TRBJ1-6; weak D call: TRBD1 (6 bases). This CDR3 spans 15 amino acids. Per the germline V gene, CDR1 is SEHNR and CDR2 is FQNEAQ (reference sequence). Trimming pared 1 base from V and 7 bases from J, leaving 11 bases between.

The chain carries TRBV20-1 and TRBJ2-7; a weak D match, TRBD1 (5 bases). V gave up 3 bases and J gave up 3 bases, with 12 bases separating them. Germline CDR1 reads DFQATT; CDR2 reads SNEGSKA (reference sequence). The CDR3 is made up of 13 amino acids. The CDR3 nucleotides read TGCAGTGCTAGGAAAAGGGGTGGCTACGAGCAGTACTTC. This encodes CSARKRGGYEQYF.

This rearrangement joins TRBV19 to TRBJ1-1, with 11 bases lining up with TRBD1. J lost 7 bases, V lost 1 base, and 11 bases had no gene match. The CDR3 is made up of 17 amino acids. Germline-derived CDR1 and CDR2 are LNHDA and SQIVND (reference sequence). The CDR3 spells CASSIALRDRGKSEAFF. In DNA, the CDR3 is TGTGCCAGTAGTATAGCCCTCCGGGACAGGGGGAAGAGTGAAGCTTTCTTT.

This clonotype was seen a few times. The chain couples TRBV20-1 to TRBJ1-4; D is unresolved. This CDR3 comprises 14 residues. Trimming removed 0 bases from V and 8 bases from J, with 13 bases in between. Germline CDR1 reads DFQATT; CDR2 reads SNEGSKA (reference sequence). CDR3 region: CSARDQATGEKLFF. CDR3 in DNA: TGCAGTGCTAGAGATCAGGCCACGGGGGAAAAACTGTTTTTT.

This clonotype was seen a handful of times. CDR3 coding DNA: TGTGCCAGCAGTTTAAACAGGGTACAGTTCTTC. Encoded protein: CASSLNRVQFF. The chain employs TRBV28 and TRBJ2-1, with a possible D match to TRBD1 (6 bases). This CDR3 is built from 11 residues. The germline gives CDR1 MDHEN, CDR2 SYDVKM. V dropped 2 bases and J dropped 13 bases, with 9 bases sitting between them.

Note on this clonotype: One junction end disagrees with the germline gene, perhaps due to a read error. The genes are TRBV7-7 and TRBJ2-5; TRBD1 matches at 9 bases. The germline gives CDR1 SSHAT, CDR2 FNYEAQ (reference sequence). The length of the CDR3 is 15 residues. CDR3 bases: TGTGCTAGCAGCCGATACAGGGGGCTCCAAGAGACCCAGTACTTC. It encodes CASSRYRGLQETQYF.

This clonotype has at least ten counts. The chain employs TRBV7-2 and TRBJ2-7; 10 positions agree with TRBD1. The trim removed 0 bases at V and 6 bases at J, leaving 5 bases unmatched. CDR3 length: 15 amino acids. Germline loops: CDR1 SGHTA, CDR2 FQGNSA. Written as DNA, the CDR3 is TGTGCCAGCAGCTTAGCGGTGGGACAGGGGATCGAGCAGTACTTC. As protein: CASSLAVGQGIEQYF.

The sample holds many counts of this clonotype. V gene TRBV7-6 combines with J gene TRBJ2-2; D not resolved. There are 14 residues in the CDR3. CDR1 SGHVS and CDR2 FNYEAQ come from the germline V gene. V shed 1 base and J shed 6 bases, with 9 bases lying between them. The DNA of the CDR3 is TGTGCCAGCAGCTTAGAGGGTCTAGCCGGGGAGCTGTTTTTT. This codes for CASSLEGLAGELFF.

This clonotype was seen repeatedly, ten times or more. The V gene is TRBV7-2, the J gene TRBJ2-5, with D possibly matching TRBD1 (6 bases). Germline CDR1 is SGHTA and CDR2 is FQGNSA. The CDR3 extends over 14 amino acids. V was pared by 3 bases and J by 5 bases, with 13 bases between. The CDR3 sequence is CASSFRGGAETQYF. The CDR3 DNA reads TGTGCCAGCAGCTTCAGGGGCGGTGCGGAGACCCAGTACTTC.

The rearrangement joins TRBV14 to TRBJ1-1; 7 bases fit TRBD1. The V gene's germline CDR1 is SGHDN and CDR2 FVKESK. This CDR3 is built from 15 residues. V shed 1 base and J 10 bases; nucleotides not matched to a gene: 12. CDR3: CASSQVPGGQAGAFF. CDR3 DNA: TGTGCCAGCAGCCAAGTACCAGGGGGTCAGGCGGGAGCTTTCTTT. Full variable domain (remainder filled in from reference TRBV14 and TRBJ1-1): EAGVTQFPSHSVIEKGQTVTLRCDPISGHDNLYWYRRVMGKEIKFLLHFVKESKQDESGMPNNRFLAERTGGTYSTLKVQPAELEDSGVYFCASSQVPGGQAGAFFGQGTRLTVV.

The CDR3 nucleotides are TGTGCCAGCTCACCACAGGGTGCTACGCAGTATTTT. Translating gives CASSPQGATQYF. The gene calls are TRBV18 and TRBJ2-3; D not resolved. V gave up 1 base and J gave up 8 bases, with 7 bases separating them. The germline V gene encodes CDR1 KGHSH and CDR2 LQKENI. The CDR3 runs to 12 residues.

The chain combines TRBV28 with TRBJ2-1, with TRBD2 matching over 8 bases. The CDR3 is made up of 11 amino acids. V trimming: 5 bases; J trimming: 10 bases; junction bases outside the gene matches: 1. Germline assignment: CDR1 MDHEN and CDR2 SYDVKM. CDR3 region: CASSRLAEQFF. The CDR3 nucleotides are TGTGCCAGCAGTCGACTAGCGGAGCAGTTCTTC.

This clonotype was seen repeatedly, ten times or more. CDR3 protein: CASSLTQPSTEQFF. CDR3 sequence (DNA): TGTGCCAGCAGCTTGACGCAGCCTAGCACTGAGCAGTTCTTC. The rearrangement uses TRBV5-5 and TRBJ2-1, with a tentative D call TRBD2 (5 bases). Trimming pared 1 base from V and 9 bases from J, leaving 14 bases between. Germline values: CDR1 SGHKS, CDR2 YYEKEE (reference sequence). There are 14 residues in the CDR3.

This clonotype was counted only a few times. J is TRBJ2-7 and V is TRBV7-2; a weak D match, TRBD1 (6 bases). This CDR3 contains 16 residues. Trimming took off 7 bases at V and 3 bases at J, with 22 bases between the two ends. Germline CDR1 SGHTA, CDR2 FQGNSA. The DNA for the CDR3 is TGTGCCAGCACCCTAGGGGGTCAGGGCAGGGGCTACGAGCAGTACTTC. Residues: CASTLGGQGRGYEQYF.

This chain joins TRBV12-3 or TRBV12-4 and TRBJ1-3; D unclear. CDR3 size: 11 residues. Between the trimmed V and J ends, which lost 6 bases and 7 bases, there was a span of 7 bases. CDR3 in amino acids: CASSLSNTIYF. As DNA, the CDR3 is TGTGCCAGCAGCCTAAGCAACACCATATATTTT.

In its sample, this clonotype was seen a few times. The chain uses TRBV4-2 and TRBJ1-4; D is unresolved. Germline values: CDR1 LGHNA, CDR2 YNFKEQ. CDR3 length: 17 amino acids. V dropped 0 bases and J dropped 0 bases, with 11 bases sitting between them. CDR3 residues: CASSQDLAQATNEKLFF. The DNA for the CDR3 is TGTGCCAGCAGCCAAGATCTCGCCCAGGCAACTAATGAAAAACTGTTTTTT.

At least ten counts were recorded for this clonotype. The chain couples TRBV11-2 to TRBJ2-6; 9 nucleotides line up with TRBD1. CDR1 is SGHAT and CDR2 is FQNNGV in the germline V gene. The J segment lost 4 bases and the V segment lost 3 bases, leaving 7 bases of the junction unmatched. The CDR3 covers 17 residues. The CDR3 here is CASSFVGQGLGANVLTF. CDR3 sequence (DNA): TGTGCCAGCAGCTTCGTGGGACAGGGTCTGGGGGCCAACGTCCTGACTTTC.